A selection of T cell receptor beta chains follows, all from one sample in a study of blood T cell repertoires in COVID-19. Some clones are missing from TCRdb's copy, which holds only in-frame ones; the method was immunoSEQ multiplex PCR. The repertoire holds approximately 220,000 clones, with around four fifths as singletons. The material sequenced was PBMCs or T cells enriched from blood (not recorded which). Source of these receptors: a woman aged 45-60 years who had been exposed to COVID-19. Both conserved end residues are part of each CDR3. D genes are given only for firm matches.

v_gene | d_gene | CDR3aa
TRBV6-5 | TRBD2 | CASSPLAGPYEQYF
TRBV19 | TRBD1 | CASSATGTGGSGGANVLTF
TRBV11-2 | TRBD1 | CASSPWTGVDTIYF
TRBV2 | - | CASKIRGQLGGYTF
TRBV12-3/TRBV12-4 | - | CASSLKGMTEAFF
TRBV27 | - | CASSLEQGLGYTF
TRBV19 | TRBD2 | CASSTLPGTNPYNEQFF
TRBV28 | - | CASSLYEDKAGNTIYF
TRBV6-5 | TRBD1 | CASNGQGILTTEAFF
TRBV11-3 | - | CASSSTGSSPLHF
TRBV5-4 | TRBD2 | CASSLGTSGVAEQYF
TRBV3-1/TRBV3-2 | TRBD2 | CASRPRAGGPHTQYF
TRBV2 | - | CASSEGQVSNQPQHF
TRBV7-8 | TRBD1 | CASSFTLQGGKLFF
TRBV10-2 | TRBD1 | CASKTGGEYSPLHF
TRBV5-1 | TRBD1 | CASSPRGPGNIQYF
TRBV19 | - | CASSIGTPGRETQYF
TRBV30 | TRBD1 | CAWSVGLITGTGRNSPLHF
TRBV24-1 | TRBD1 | CATSDSQGVGNEQFF
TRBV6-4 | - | CASSDSSRGTEAFF
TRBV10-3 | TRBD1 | CAISSDRGTNEKLFF
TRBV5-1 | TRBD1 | CASSLEGQATSYEQYF
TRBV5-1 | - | CASSFNLLYEQYF
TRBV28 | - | CASSGRNRTNTGELFF
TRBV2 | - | CASSRHGMHRGPTEAFF
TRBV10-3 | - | CAISEERNTEAFF
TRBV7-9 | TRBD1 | CASSSRHRDRATEAFF
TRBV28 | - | CASSPRDIRNSPLHF